The 10 T cell receptor beta chains reported below all come from one sample, sequenced in a study of T cell responses to AZD1222 COVID-19 vaccine. The method was immunoSEQ multiplex PCR; TCRdb's version includes in-frame clones alone and lacks a portion of them. This table holds about 140,000 clones, under 95% found once. The specimen was peripheral blood, collected 28 days after the second dose of the MenACWY control vaccine. The receptors come from an adult who received the MenACWY meningococcal vaccine as a control.

This chain connects TRBV19 to TRBJ2-1, with a possible D match to TRBD2 (6 bases). CDR3 length equals 17 residues. CDR1 and CDR2 from the germline V gene are LNHDA and SQIVND (reference sequence). Trimming stripped 1 base from V and 7 bases from J, with 20 bases between. The CDR3 sequence is CASSIADGGKPRNEQFF. As DNA, the CDR3 is TGTGCCAGTAGTATAGCCGACGGCGGGAAACCACGAAATGAGCAGTTCTTC.

This clone came up a few times. The chain links TRBV6-5 to TRBJ1-1; TRBD1 matches at 10 bases. V lost 6 bases and J lost 7; bases outside the gene matches: 2. The CDR3 has 12 residues. Per the germline V gene, CDR1 is MNHEY and CDR2 is SVGAGI. The DNA of the CDR3 is TGTGCCAGCAGCAGGACAGGGGGTGAAGCTTTCTTT. It specifies CASSRTGGEAFF.

This clone was detected a few times. CDR3: CAISDWAGASYEQYF. CDR3 DNA sequence: TGTGCCATCAGTGATTGGGCGGGGGCCTCCTACGAGCAGTACTTC. The chain is built from TRBV10-3 and TRBJ2-7; D is possibly TRBD2 (7 bases). V dropped 3 bases and J dropped 0 bases, with 12 bases sitting between them. The CDR3 is 15 amino acids. The germline CDR1 and CDR2 sequences are ENHRY and SYGVKD.

This chain connects TRBV19 to TRBJ2-3, with 14 bases identical to TRBD2. Germline CDR1 is LNHDA and CDR2 is SQIVND (reference sequence). The V and J ends lost 3 bases and 5 bases, in that order; junction bases with no gene match: 1. CDR3 length equals 15 residues. Here the CDR3 DNA reads TGTGCCAGTAGTATTGGACTAGCGGGAGGAGATACGCAGTATTTT. Amino acids: CASSIGLAGGDTQYF. The full variable domain, rest sourced from reference TRBV19 and TRBJ2-3, is DGGITQSPKYLFRKEGQNVTLSCEQNLNHDAMYWYRQDPGQGLRLIYYSQIVNDFQKGDIAEGYSVSREKKESFPLTVTSAQKNPTAFYLCASSIGLAGGDTQYFGPGTRLTVL.

The gene calls are TRBV7-9 and TRBJ2-7, with 10 bases that match TRBD2. The germline CDR1 and CDR2 sequences are SEHNR and FQNEAQ (reference sequence). The CDR3 is 15 amino acids. After removal of 3 bases from V and 5 bases from J, the junction contained 7 bases not matched to a gene. CDR3 bases: TGTGCCAGCAGCTTTGGGGGACTAGCGACAGACGAGCAGTACTTC. Translating it yields CASSFGGLATDEQYF. Complete variable domain (other parts from reference TRBV7-9 and TRBJ2-7): DTGVSQNPRHKITKRGQNVTFRCDPISEHNRLYWYRQTLGQGPEFLTYFQNEAQLEKSRLLSDRFSAERPKGSFSTLEIQRTEQGDSAMYLCASSFGGLATDEQYFGPGTRLTVT.

The chain is built from TRBV15 and TRBJ2-3; 8 bases line up with TRBD2. This CDR3 region has 17 residues. Trimming removed 1 base from V and 2 bases from J; junction bases left unmatched: 8. Germline V CDR1 and CDR2: LNHNV, YYDKDF (reference sequence). CDR3 nucleotide sequence: TGTGCCACCAGCAGAGTTCCAGCGGGGGCCCCCACAGATACGCAGTATTTT. Its protein is CATSRVPAGAPTDTQYF.

The chain carries TRBV4-3 and TRBJ2-7, with 9 nucleotides matching TRBD1. Germline V gene sequence: CDR1 LGHNA, CDR2 YSLEER. Trimming cost V 3 bases and J 4 bases; bases outside gene matches: 7. CDR3 size: 15 residues. The CDR3 loop is CASSHLRQGGYEQYF. For the CDR3, the DNA is TGCGCCAGCAGCCACCTGCGACAGGGGGGTTACGAGCAGTACTTC.

This clone was seen a few times. This chain connects TRBV7-9 to TRBJ1-4; no clear D. V lost 4 bases, J lost 8 bases, and 11 bases lay in between. CDR1 and CDR2 from the germline V gene are SEHNR and FQNEAQ (reference sequence). This CDR3 contains 13 residues. The CDR3 protein is CASSSGQREKLFF. The CDR3 DNA sequence: TGTGCCAGCAGCTCGGGCCAGAGGGAAAAACTGTTTTTT.

A single count supports this clone. The chain is built from TRBV6-5 and TRBJ1-1, with D possibly matching TRBD1 (5 bases). The length of the CDR3 is 15 residues. V was cut by 4 bases and J by 2 bases, with 14 bases left in between. Germline loops: CDR1 MNHEY, CDR2 SVGAGI. The CDR3, as DNA: TGTGCCAGCAGTTCCCCCCGGGGGGGAAACACTGAAGCTTTCTTT. Translation gives CASSSPRGGNTEAFF.

The chain has TRBV7-2 and TRBJ1-6; the D is unclear. The CDR3 loop spans 13 amino acids. CDR1 is SGHTA, CDR2 FQGNSA, per germline. V lost 1 base to trimming and J lost 7 bases, with 5 bases between them. The CDR3 DNA sequence: TGTGCCAGCAGCTTAGGCCCCAATTCACCCCTCCACTTT. Translation gives CASSLGPNSPLHF.